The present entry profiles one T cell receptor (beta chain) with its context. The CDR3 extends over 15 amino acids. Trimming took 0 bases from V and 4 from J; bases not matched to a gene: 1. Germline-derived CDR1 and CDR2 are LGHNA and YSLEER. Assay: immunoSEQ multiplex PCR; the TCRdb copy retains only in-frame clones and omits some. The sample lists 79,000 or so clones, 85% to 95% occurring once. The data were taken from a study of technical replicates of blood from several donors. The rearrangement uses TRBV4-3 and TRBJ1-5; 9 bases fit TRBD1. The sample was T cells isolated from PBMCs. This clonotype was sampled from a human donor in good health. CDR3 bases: TGCGCCAGCAGCCAAGAGACAGGGGGTAATCAGCCCCAGCATTTT. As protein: CASSQETGGNQPQHF.